The rows below give T cell receptor beta chains drawn from one sample of a study of T cells in Graves' hyperthyroidism and ophthalmopathy. A single record per CDR3 protein comes from TCRdb applying MiXCR to the multiplex PCR reads. The sample gives hundreds of thousands of distinct CDR3 sequences, about 20% of which show up once; 45% to 50% is in the top ten. Sequencing was done on a sample of blood. The receptors derive from a man in his forties or fifties with Graves' ophthalmopathy. Each CDR3 is given with its conserved first and last residue. Fields, in order: V gene, clone size, J gene, D gene, CDR3 DNA, CDR3 protein. D genes are given only for firm matches. For some rows the clone size is stated as once, few or many, or as a class when expanded; others skip it.

TRBV28	-	TRBJ2-3	TRBD1	TGTGCCAGCGCTGGGACAGGGGATATGGGCACAGATACGCAGTATTTT	CASAGTGDMGTDTQYF
TRBV7-9	-	TRBJ2-1	TRBD2	TGTGCCAGCAGCTTAGCGCGGTCCCTAGCGGGGGCCGATGAGCAGTTCTTC	CASSLARSLAGADEQFF
TRBV28	few	TRBJ2-7	-	TGTGCCAGCAGTTCCTCAGGGCGCTACGAGCAGTACTTC	CASSSSGRYEQYF
TRBV19	-	TRBJ2-3	TRBD1	TGTGCCAGTAGTCCCGGGACAGGGGTAGCAGATACGCAGTATTTT	CASSPGTGVADTQYF
TRBV20-1	once	TRBJ1-1	-	TGCAGTGCTAGAATGTTCAGGGGGAACACTGAAGCTTTCTTT	CSARMFRGNTEAFF
TRBV6-1	-	TRBJ1-2	-	TGTGCCAGCAGTGAAGGATGGGAGGGTAGCTATGGCTACACCTTC	CASSEGWEGSYGYTF
TRBV13	-	TRBJ1-2	TRBD1	TGTGCCAGCAACCCGGGACAGGGTGACTATGGCTACACCTTC	CASNPGQGDYGYTF
TRBV10-3	many	TRBJ2-7	TRBD2	TGTGCCATCAGACTAGCGGGCAGCTCCTACGAGCAGTACTTC	CAIRLAGSSYEQYF
TRBV7-2	many	TRBJ2-7	-	TGTGCCAGCAGCTCCGGGTGGGGCGAGCAGTACTTC	CASSSGWGEQYF
TRBV27	-	TRBJ1-1	-	TGTGCCAGCAGGTCACAGGCTGTCACTGAAGCTTTCTTT	CASRSQAVTEAFF
TRBV27	-	TRBJ1-4	TRBD1	TGTGCCAGCAGTTTGACAGGGTTTTCAACTAATGAAAAACTGTTTTTT	CASSLTGFSTNEKLFF
TRBV7-2	few	TRBJ2-7	-	TGTGCCAGCAGCAAAGACAGGGGAGGGGAGCAGTACTTC	CASSKDRGGEQYF
TRBV11-2	-	TRBJ2-7	-	TGTGCCAGTAAACGGGACGGCGGGGAGCAGTACTTC	CASKRDGGEQYF
TRBV24-1	few	TRBJ2-1	TRBD2	TGTGCCACCATGGGACTAGCGGGCTGGGACAATGAGCAGTTCTTC	CATMGLAGWDNEQFF
TRBV7-2	-	TRBJ2-7	-	TGTGCCAGCAGCCGAGCCGGCGGGGAGCCCTACGAGCAGTACTTC	CASSRAGGEPYEQYF
TRBV12-3/TRBV12-4	few	TRBJ1-1	-	TGTGCCAGCACTTCCCGGGATTCCCTCAACACTGAAGCTTTCTTT	CASTSRDSLNTEAFF